The following is a T cell receptor beta chain sequence with its context. Its antigen remains unknown. This sample is drawn from a study of shared clonotypes between healthy human individuals. Study-level results: What naive subsets generally showed was a larger estimated richness than memory subsets showed.

Naive CD8 cells, CD45RO-negative and positively selected for CCR7, excluded terminally differentiated effector memory CD45RA+ cells. Original processing notes: Without quality scores, immunoSEQ junctional reads could not be filtered like full-length reads. Assay: immunoSEQ multiplex PCR; the TCRdb copy retains only in-frame clones and omits some. The V and J calls and clone size are taken from that table; D and trimming were inferred from the DNA. Seen here are under 2,000,000 clones, around 96% observed once, and the top ten hold less than 1.5%. The source is a man aged 18-30 years in good health. Source material: naive CD8+ T cells sorted from blood.

The CDR3 nucleotides read TGTGCCAGCAGTGAAAGGGACATTCTGTGGGGGAGGACCGGGGAGCTGTTTTTT. Its translation is CASSERDILWGRTGELFF. The V call is TRBV28, the J call TRBJ2-2; D is possibly TRBD1 or TRBD2 (6 bases each). The germline V and J ends were trimmed by 5 bases and 5 bases, with 24 bases remaining between them. Germline V gene sequence: CDR1 MDHEN, CDR2 SYDVKM. The CDR3 loop spans 18 amino acids.